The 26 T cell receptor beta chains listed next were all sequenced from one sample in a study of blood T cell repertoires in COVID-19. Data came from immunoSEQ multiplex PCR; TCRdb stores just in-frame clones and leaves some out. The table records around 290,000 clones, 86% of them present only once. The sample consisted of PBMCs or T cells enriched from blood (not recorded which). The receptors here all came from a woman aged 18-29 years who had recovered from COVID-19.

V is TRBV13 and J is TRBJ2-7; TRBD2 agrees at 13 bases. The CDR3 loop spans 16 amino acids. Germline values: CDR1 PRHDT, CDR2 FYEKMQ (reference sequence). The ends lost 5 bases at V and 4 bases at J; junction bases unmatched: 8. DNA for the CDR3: TGTGCCAGCAGCGGAAGGACTAGCGGGAGATTGTACGAGCAGTACTTC. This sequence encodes CASSGRTSGRLYEQYF.

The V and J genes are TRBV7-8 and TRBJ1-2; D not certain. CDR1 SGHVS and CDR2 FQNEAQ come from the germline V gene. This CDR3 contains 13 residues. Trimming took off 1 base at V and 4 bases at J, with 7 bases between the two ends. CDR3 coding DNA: TGTGCCAGCAGCTTAGGTCGGGGCTATGGCTACACCTTC. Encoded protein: CASSLGRGYGYTF.

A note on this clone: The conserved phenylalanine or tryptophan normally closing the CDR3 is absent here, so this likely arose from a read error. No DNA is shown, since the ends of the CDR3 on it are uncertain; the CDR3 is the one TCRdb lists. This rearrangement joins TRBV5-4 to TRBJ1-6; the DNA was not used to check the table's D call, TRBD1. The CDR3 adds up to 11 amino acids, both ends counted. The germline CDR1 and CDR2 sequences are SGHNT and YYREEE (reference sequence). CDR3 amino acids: CASSFETGVSG.

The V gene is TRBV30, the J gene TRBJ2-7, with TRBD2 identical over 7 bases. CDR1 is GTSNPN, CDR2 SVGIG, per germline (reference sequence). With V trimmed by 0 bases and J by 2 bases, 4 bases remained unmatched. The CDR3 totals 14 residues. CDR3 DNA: TGTGCCTGGAGTGTATCGGGGACTACCTACGAGCAGTACTTC. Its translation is CAWSVSGTTYEQYF.

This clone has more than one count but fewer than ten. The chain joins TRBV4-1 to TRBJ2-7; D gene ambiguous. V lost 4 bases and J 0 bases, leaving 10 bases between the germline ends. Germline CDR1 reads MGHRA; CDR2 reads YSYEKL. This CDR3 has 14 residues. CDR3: CASSPVYDSYEQYF. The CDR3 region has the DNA TGCGCCAGCAGCCCGGTATATGACTCCTACGAGCAGTACTTC.

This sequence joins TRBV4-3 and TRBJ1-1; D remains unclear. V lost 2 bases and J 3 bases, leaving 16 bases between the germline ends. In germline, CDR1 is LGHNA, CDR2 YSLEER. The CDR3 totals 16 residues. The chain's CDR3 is CASSQILPGDHTEAFF. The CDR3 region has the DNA TGCGCCAGCAGCCAAATTTTACCCGGGGATCACACTGAAGCTTTCTTT.

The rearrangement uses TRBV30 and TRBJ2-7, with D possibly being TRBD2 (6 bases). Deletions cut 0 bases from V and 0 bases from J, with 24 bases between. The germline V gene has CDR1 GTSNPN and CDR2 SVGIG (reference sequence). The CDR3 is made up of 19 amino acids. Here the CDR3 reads CAWSVGFRGGSGSSYEQYF. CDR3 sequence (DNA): TGTGCCTGGAGTGTAGGATTTCGTGGTGGTAGCGGAAGCTCCTACGAGCAGTACTTC. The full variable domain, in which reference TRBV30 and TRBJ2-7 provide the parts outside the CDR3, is SQTIHQWPATLVQPVGSPLSLECTVEGTSNPNLYWYRQAAGRGLQLLFYSVGIGQISSEVPQNLSASRPQDRQFILSSKKLLLSDSGFYLCAWSVGFRGGSGSSYEQYFGPGTRLTVT.

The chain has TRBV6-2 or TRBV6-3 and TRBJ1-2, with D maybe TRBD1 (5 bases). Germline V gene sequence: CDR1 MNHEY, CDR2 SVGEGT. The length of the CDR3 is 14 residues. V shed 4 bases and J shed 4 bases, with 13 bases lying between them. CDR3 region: CASSSPTVIYGYTF. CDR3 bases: TGTGCCAGCAGTTCCCCGACAGTAATCTATGGCTACACCTTC.

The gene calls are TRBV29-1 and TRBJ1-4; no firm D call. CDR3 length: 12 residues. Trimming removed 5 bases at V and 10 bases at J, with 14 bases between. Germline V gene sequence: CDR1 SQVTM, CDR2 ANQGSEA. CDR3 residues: CSVWTGRGKLFF. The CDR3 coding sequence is TGCAGCGTTTGGACCGGGCGGGGAAAACTGTTTTTT.

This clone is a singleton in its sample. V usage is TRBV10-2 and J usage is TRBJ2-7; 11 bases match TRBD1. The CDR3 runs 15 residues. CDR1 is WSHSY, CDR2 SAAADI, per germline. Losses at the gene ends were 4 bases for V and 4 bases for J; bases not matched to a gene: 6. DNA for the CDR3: TGCGCCAGCAGTGGTAGGACAGGGGGCGCGTACGAGCAGTACTTC. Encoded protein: CASSGRTGGAYEQYF.

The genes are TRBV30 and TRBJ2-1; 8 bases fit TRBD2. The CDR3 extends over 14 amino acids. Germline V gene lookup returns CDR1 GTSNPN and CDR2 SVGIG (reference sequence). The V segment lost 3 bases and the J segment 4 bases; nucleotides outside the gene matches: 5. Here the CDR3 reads CAWSSGSGYNEQFF. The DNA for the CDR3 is TGTGCCTGGAGCAGCGGGAGTGGATACAATGAGCAGTTCTTC.

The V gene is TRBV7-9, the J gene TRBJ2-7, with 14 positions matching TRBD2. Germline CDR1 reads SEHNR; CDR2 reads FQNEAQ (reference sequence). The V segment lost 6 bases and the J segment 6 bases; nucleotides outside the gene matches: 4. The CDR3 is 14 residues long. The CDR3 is CASRRLAGGTEQYF. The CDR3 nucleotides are TGTGCCAGCAGAAGACTAGCGGGAGGGACCGAGCAGTACTTC.

The CDR3 DNA reads as TGCGCCAGCAGCCAAGAGAGTGAACCCGGGGAGCTGTTTTTT. This codes for CASSQESEPGELFF. The V gene is TRBV4-3, the J gene TRBJ2-2; D remains unclear. The germline V gene encodes CDR1 LGHNA and CDR2 YSLEER. V lost 0 bases and J 6 bases, leaving 8 bases between the germline ends. The CDR3 has 14 residues.

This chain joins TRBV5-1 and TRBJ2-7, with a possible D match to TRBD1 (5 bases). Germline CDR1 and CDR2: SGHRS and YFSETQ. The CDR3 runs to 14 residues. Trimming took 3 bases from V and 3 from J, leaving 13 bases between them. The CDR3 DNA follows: TGCGCCAGCAGCTGGGCCGACAGAGACTACGAGCAGTACTTC. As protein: CASSWADRDYEQYF.

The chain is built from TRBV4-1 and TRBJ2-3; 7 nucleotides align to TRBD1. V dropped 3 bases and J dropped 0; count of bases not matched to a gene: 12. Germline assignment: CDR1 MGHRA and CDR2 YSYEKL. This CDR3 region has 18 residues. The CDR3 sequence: CASSQVGTVATSTDTQYF. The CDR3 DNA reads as TGCGCCAGCAGCCAGGTTGGGACAGTGGCGACTAGCACAGATACGCAGTATTTT.

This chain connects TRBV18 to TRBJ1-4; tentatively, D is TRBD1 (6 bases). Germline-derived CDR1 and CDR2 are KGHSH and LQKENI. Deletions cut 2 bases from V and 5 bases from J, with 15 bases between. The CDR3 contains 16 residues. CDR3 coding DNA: TGTGCCAGCTCACCAAACCAGGACAGACGGAATGAAAAACTGTTTTTT. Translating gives CASSPNQDRRNEKLFF.

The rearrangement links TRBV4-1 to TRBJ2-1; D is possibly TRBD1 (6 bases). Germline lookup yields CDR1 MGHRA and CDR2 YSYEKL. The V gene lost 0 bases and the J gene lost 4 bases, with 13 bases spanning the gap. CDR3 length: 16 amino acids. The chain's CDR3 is CASSQDLPGAYNEQFF. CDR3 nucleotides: TGCGCCAGCAGCCAAGATTTGCCAGGGGCGTACAATGAGCAGTTCTTC.

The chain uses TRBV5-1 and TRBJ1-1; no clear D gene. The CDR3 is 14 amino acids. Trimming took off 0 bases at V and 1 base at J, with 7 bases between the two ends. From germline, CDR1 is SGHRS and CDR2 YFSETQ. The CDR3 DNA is TGCGCCAGCAGCTTGGCCAGTCCGAACACTGAAGCTTTCTTT. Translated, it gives CASSLASPNTEAFF.

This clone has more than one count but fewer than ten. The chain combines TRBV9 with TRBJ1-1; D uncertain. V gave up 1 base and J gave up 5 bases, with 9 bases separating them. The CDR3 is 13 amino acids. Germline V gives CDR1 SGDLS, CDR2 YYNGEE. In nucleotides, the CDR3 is TGTGCCAGCAGCGTATCAGGTTGGACTGAAGCTTTCTTT. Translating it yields CASSVSGWTEAFF. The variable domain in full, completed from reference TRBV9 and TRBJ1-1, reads DSGVTQTPKHLITATGQRVTLRCSPRSGDLSVYWYQQSLDQGLQFLIQYYNGEERAKGNILERFSAQQFPDLHSELNLSSLELGDSALYFCASSVSGWTEAFFGQGTRLTVV.

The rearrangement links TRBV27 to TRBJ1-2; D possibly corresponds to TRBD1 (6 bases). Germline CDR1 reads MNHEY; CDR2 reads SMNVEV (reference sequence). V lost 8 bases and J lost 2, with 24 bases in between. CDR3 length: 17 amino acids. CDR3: CASSSGTRLSLNYGYTF. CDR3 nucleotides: TGTGCCAGCTCTAGCGGGACAAGACTCTCCTTGAACTATGGCTACACCTTC.

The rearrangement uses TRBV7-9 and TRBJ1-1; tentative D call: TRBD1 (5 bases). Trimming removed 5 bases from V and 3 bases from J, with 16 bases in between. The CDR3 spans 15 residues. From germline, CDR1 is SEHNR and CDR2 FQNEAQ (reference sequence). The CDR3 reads CASSKGTGRDTEAFF. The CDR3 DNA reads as TGTGCCAGCAGCAAGGGCACAGGTAGGGACACTGAAGCTTTCTTT.

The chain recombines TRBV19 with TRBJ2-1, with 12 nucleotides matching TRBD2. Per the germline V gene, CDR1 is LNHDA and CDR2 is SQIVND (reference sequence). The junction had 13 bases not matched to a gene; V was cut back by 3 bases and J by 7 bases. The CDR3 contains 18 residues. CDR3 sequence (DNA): TGTGCCAGTAGTATTTGGGGGACTAGCGGGTCGGGGATTAATGAGCAGTTCTTC. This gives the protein CASSIWGTSGSGINEQFF.

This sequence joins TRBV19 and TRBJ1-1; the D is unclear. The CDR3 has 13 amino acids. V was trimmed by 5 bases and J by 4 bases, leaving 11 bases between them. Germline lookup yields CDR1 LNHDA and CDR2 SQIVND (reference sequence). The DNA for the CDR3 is TGTGCCAGTAGTGGAGGGAAGAGCACTGAAGCTTTCTTT. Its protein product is CASSGGKSTEAFF.

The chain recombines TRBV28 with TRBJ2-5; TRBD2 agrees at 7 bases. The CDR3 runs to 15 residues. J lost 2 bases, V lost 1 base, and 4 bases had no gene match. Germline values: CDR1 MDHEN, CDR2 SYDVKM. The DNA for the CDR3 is TGTGCCAGCAGTTTATATCCGGGAGGACAAGAGACCCAGTACTTC. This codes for CASSLYPGGQETQYF.

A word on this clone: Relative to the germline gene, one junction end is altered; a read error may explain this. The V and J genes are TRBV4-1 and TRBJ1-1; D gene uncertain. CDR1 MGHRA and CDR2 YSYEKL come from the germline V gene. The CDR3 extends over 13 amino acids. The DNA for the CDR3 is TGCGCCAGCAGTCAAGGGCAGAACACTGAAGCTTTCTTT. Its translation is CASSQGQNTEAFF.

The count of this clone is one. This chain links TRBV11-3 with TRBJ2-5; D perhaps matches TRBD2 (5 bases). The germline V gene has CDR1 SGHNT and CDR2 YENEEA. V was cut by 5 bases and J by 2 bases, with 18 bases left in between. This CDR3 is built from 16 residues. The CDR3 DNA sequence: TGTGCCAGCAGCGCCGCCCAACTAGGATTACAAGAGACCCAGTACTTC. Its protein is CASSAAQLGLQETQYF.